The 2 T cell receptor beta chains reported below all come from one sample, sequenced in a study of shared clonotypes between healthy human individuals. Clones were sequenced by immunoSEQ multiplex PCR, and TCRdb holds only the in-frame ones, with some missing. The table records around 2.1 million clones, about 93% of them present only once. The naive CD8 subset, CD45RO-negative cells positively selected for CCR7, excluded terminally differentiated effector memory CD45RA+ cells. The source material was naive CD8+ T cells from PBMCs. These receptors came from a man aged 18-30 years in good health. Some clones in this sample may be carry-over from other donors' samples.

The V call is TRBV15, the J call TRBJ1-5; D unresolved. V was pared by 4 bases and J by 1 base, with 5 bases between. The CDR3 consists of 13 residues. CDR1 LNHNV and CDR2 YYDKDF come from the germline V gene (reference sequence). The CDR3 sequence: CATSTTSNQPQHF. CDR3 DNA: TGTGCCACCAGCACTACGAGCAATCAGCCCCAGCATTTT.

The gene calls are TRBV7-3 and TRBJ2-7; D may be TRBD1 or TRBD2 (5 bases each). The V gene's germline CDR1 is SGHTA and CDR2 FQGTGA. CDR3 length equals 13 residues. V lost 8 bases and J lost 0, with 11 bases in between. Here the CDR3 reads CASAEGSSYEQYF. The CDR3 bases are TGTGCCAGCGCCGAGGGGAGCTCCTACGAGCAGTACTTC.